Following are 9 T cell receptor beta chains from one sample sequenced in a study of OX40 agonist ivuxolimab in advanced cancers. Method: immunoSEQ multiplex PCR; TCRdb's copy keeps in-frame clones and lacks some. The profile shows about 15,000 clones, roughly nine tenths of them singletons. Material: CD4+ or CD8+ T cells sorted from blood, obtained in a trial of the OX40 agonist ivuxolimab. The receptors were gathered from an adult with an advanced solid tumor such as melanoma, head and neck, liver or kidney cancer.

V gene TRBV4-3 combines with J gene TRBJ1-6; D is undetermined. V was pared by 1 base and J by 7 bases, with 2 bases between. The CDR3 loop spans 12 amino acids. CDR1 and CDR2 (germline): LGHNA, YSLEER. DNA of the CDR3: TGCGCCAGCAGCCAAGGGAATTCACCCCTCCACTTT. It encodes CASSQGNSPLHF.

This clone has a single count. The V gene is TRBV27, the J gene TRBJ2-7; D is possibly TRBD1 (5 bases). CDR3 size: 13 residues. Germline V gene lookup returns CDR1 MNHEY and CDR2 SMNVEV (reference sequence). Trimming took 7 bases from V and 0 from J, leaving 10 bases between them. This CDR3 is CASKPTGSYEQYF. The CDR3 coding sequence is TGTGCCAGCAAACCTACAGGCTCCTACGAGCAGTACTTC.

V and J are TRBV7-9 and TRBJ2-3, with unresolved D. From germline, CDR1 is SEHNR and CDR2 FQNEAQ (reference sequence). V was cut by 1 base and J by 10 bases, with 6 bases left in between. CDR3 length: 11 amino acids. CDR3 protein: CASSLGASQYF. Here the CDR3 DNA reads TGTGCCAGCAGCTTAGGAGCGTCGCAGTATTTT. The whole variable domain, filled in from reference TRBV7-9 and TRBJ2-3, reads DTGVSQNPRHKITKRGQNVTFRCDPISEHNRLYWYRQTLGQGPEFLTYFQNEAQLEKSRLLSDRFSAERPKGSFSTLEIQRTEQGDSAMYLCASSLGASQYFGPGTRLTVL.

This sequence joins TRBV21-1 and TRBJ1-3. TRBV21-1 is deemed a pseudogene. The CDR3 loop spans 12 amino acids. The CDR3 reads CASSPRTEGLYF. The CDR3 coding sequence is TGTGCCAGCAGCCCCCGGACGGAAGGTTTATATTTT.

The chain combines TRBV12-5 with TRBJ1-5; the D is unclear. Trimming shortened V by 8 bases and J by 5 bases, and 10 bases separated the two germline ends. CDR1 and CDR2 from the germline V gene are LGHNT and FRNRAP. The CDR3 contains 12 residues. CDR3 coding DNA: TGTGCTAGTCCTTTGGCCGATCAGCCCCAGCATTTT. This gives the protein CASPLADQPQHF.

The chain is built from TRBV4-3 and TRBJ2-7; possible D gene TRBD1, 5 bases. The CDR3 totals 15 residues. Germline V lookup: CDR1 LGHNA, CDR2 YSLEER. Trimming left V 1 base short and J 5 bases short, with 15 bases between. This CDR3 is CASSQGIAGSHEQYF. DNA for the CDR3: TGCGCCAGCAGCCAAGGTATAGCAGGGTCCCACGAGCAGTACTTC.

This chain uses TRBV2 with TRBJ2-7; 9 bases are shared with TRBD1. The CDR3 spans 13 residues. V was pared by 11 bases and J by 3 bases, with 8 bases of the junction left unmatched. Germline V gene data show CDR1 as SNHLY and CDR2 as FYNNEI. DNA of the CDR3: TGTGCCGGCCGGACAGGGGAAAGCTACGAGCAGTACTTC. Translation gives CAGRTGESYEQYF.

The chain employs TRBV5-4 and TRBJ1-2; possibly TRBD1 for D (6 bases). CDR3 length: 17 amino acids. CDR1 is SGHNT, CDR2 YYREEE, per germline (reference sequence). Trimming left V 1 base short and J 1 base short, with 17 bases between. Written as DNA, the CDR3 is TGTGCCAGCAGCTTGTATTCCGTCGGCAGGGGTAACTATGGCTACACCTTC. Protein: CASSLYSVGRGNYGYTF.

This chain joins TRBV7-9 and TRBJ1-1; D might be TRBD1 (6 bases). Germline assignment: CDR1 SEHNR and CDR2 FQNEAQ (reference sequence). The CDR3 covers 15 residues. Trimming pared 1 base from V and 6 bases from J, leaving 15 bases between. CDR3 loop: CASSLGSGGWAEAFF. The CDR3 DNA follows: TGTGCCAGCAGCTTAGGGTCGGGGGGCTGGGCTGAAGCTTTCTTT.